The clone carrying this T cell receptor beta chain was counted between two and nine times. The target antigen is unknown. Trimming shortened V by 1 base and J by 3 bases, and 6 bases separated the two germline ends. The CDR3 has 14 residues. Germline CDR1 reads MNHNS; CDR2 reads SASEGT. The source of the sample is a study of CD8 T cells in ankylosing spondylitis. Study-wide results and caveats: Reports say disease-linked clones showed up significantly more in matched ankylosing spondylitis synovial fluid. Within ankylosing spondylitis blood, a TCR beta motif made up of seven to nine highly homologous variants appeared to be characteristic. CD8+ disease-linked clones were present at relatively low frequencies in blood. Some of these motif variants have turned up before, in reports on reactive arthritis synovial fluid and blood.

With molecular barcodes, quantitative 5'-RACE was used to make the TCR beta libraries. TCRdb processed the 5' RACE reads anew with MiXCR; each CDR3 protein has one entry. Among approximately 550,000 distinct CDR3 sequences listed, over 9.5% were seen once. This clonotype originated in a male donor with ankylosing spondylitis. This chain links TRBV6-1 with TRBJ2-2; D remains unclear. Sequences were obtained from blood, either unsorted or a sorted T cell fraction (not recorded which). CDR3 in DNA: TGTGCCAGCAGTGAAGTGCTTGACACCGGGGAGCTGTTTTTT. Translated: CASSEVLDTGELFF.